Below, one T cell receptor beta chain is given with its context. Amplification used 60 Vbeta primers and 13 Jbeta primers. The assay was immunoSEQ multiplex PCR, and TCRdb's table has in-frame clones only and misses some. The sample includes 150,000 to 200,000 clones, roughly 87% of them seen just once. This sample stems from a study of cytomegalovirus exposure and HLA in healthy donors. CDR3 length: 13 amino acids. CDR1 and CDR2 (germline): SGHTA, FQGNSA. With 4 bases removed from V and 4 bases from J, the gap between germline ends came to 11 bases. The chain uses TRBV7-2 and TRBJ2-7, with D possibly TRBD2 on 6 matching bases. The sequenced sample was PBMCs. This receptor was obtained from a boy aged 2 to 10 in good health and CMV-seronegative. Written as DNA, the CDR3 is TGTGCCAGCAGCTCGGGACTTCGATACGAGCAGTACTTC. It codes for CASSSGLRYEQYF. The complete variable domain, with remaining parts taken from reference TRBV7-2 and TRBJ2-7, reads GAGVSQSPSNKVTEKGKDVELRCDPISGHTALYWYRQSLGQGLEFLIYFQGNSAPDKSGLPSDRFSAERTGGSVSTLTIQRTQQEDSAVYLCASSSGLRYEQYFGPGTRLTVT.